This T cell receptor beta chain stems from a study of identifying expanded T cells in peripheral blood. Study-wide results and caveats: Technical replicates showed about 1.1 changed clones; two weeks around 15; four weeks 19. Approximately two-week clone count variance significantly increased as total template count grew.

During the collection period, no donor immune events like infections were recorded. This clone was seen ten or more times. Its antigen is currently unknown. Germline CDR1 reads SGHRS; CDR2 reads YFSETQ. The length of the CDR3 is 15 residues. The V gene end was trimmed by 0 bases and the J gene end by 2 bases; junction bases not matched to a gene: 5. Clones were read by immunoSEQ multiplex PCR, and TCRdb kept only the in-frame ones, dropping some. The sample lists 100,000 to 150,000 clones, 70% to 90% occurring once. This clonotype was obtained from a person aged 18-69 years in good health. Sequenced sample: blood. V gene TRBV5-1 combines with J gene TRBJ2-7; 7 nucleotides agree with TRBD1. The CDR3 DNA is TGCGCCAGCAGCTTGGGACAACAGGGGCCCTACGAGCAGTACTTC. It encodes CASSLGQQGPYEQYF.